Below are 16 T cell receptor beta chains sequenced from a single sample in a study of post-analysis software for immune sequencing data. Findings of the study overall: Four or five TRBV segments, TRBV5-6, TRBV5-1 and TRBV20-1 among them, were found more frequent in patients than controls.

What these receptors recognize is not known. TCR beta cDNA libraries included unique molecular identifiers. One entry per CDR3 protein, called by TCRdb with MiXCR from the PCR reads. The sample records 600,000 to 700,000 distinct CDR3 sequences, more than 50% being singletons. The specimen was blood. The receptors originated from a girl aged 2-10 years with multiple sclerosis.

The chain links TRBV3-1 to TRBJ2-1, with 9 bases fitting TRBD1. Germline V gene sequence: CDR1 LGHDT, CDR2 YNNKEL (reference sequence). V gave up 6 bases and J gave up 6 bases; unmatched junction bases: 9. The length of the CDR3 is 15 residues. This chain's CDR3 is CASSPGTGTINEQFF. CDR3 sequence (DNA): TGTGCCAGCAGTCCCGGGACAGGGACTATCAATGAGCAGTTCTTC.

This clonotype has a count of ten or more. The chain links TRBV12-3 or TRBV12-4 to TRBJ2-1; D is possibly TRBD2 (5 bases). The V and J ends lost 6 bases and 9 bases respectively, with 12 bases between them. CDR3 length: 12 residues. The chain's CDR3 is CASSPRGGEQFF. The CDR3 bases are TGTGCCAGCAGCCCCCGGGGTGGTGAGCAGTTCTTC.

V is TRBV18 and J is TRBJ2-5; TRBD2 might be the D (7 bases). The DNA end favors TRBJ2-7, so the J call may be wrong. CDR3 length: 17 residues. Germline lookup yields CDR1 KGHSH and CDR2 LQKENI. The CDR3 is CASSPIPSGGSGYEQYF. The DNA of the CDR3 is TGTGCCAGCTCACCAATTCCGTCGGGGGGCAGTGGATACGAGCAGTACTTC.

V is TRBV20-1 and J is TRBJ2-7; D not certain. The length of the CDR3 is 12 residues. V lost 0 bases and J lost 3, with 6 bases in between. Looked up from germline, CDR1 is DFQATT and CDR2 is SNEGSKA (reference sequence). The CDR3 loop is CSARDYHYEQYF. The CDR3 DNA reads TGCAGTGCTAGAGACTACCACTACGAGCAGTACTTC.

This clonotype was recorded once. This sequence joins TRBV6-6 and TRBJ2-7; D remains unclear. The germline CDR1 and CDR2 sequences are MNHNY and SVGAGI (reference sequence). This CDR3 region has 16 residues. Trimming pared 0 bases from V and 2 bases from J, leaving 14 bases between. The CDR3 loop reads CASSYSARAATYEQYF. The CDR3 region has the DNA TGTGCCAGCAGTTACTCAGCCCGGGCAGCGACCTACGAGCAGTACTTC.

In this sample, this clonotype turned up many times. The CDR3 reads CASSSSPNYEQYF. The DNA of the CDR3 is TGTGCCAGCAGCTCCTCCCCTAACTACGAGCAGTACTTC. The genes are TRBV7-2 and TRBJ2-7; no reliable D call. The germline V and J ends were trimmed by 4 bases and 3 bases, with 10 bases remaining between them. In germline, CDR1 is SGHTA, CDR2 FQGNSA. The CDR3 has 13 residues.

In its sample, this clonotype was seen a few times. The chain has TRBV12-3 or TRBV12-4 and TRBJ2-6; perhaps TRBD1 as D (5 bases). The CDR3 is 15 amino acids. Trimming removed 5 bases at V and 4 bases at J, with 12 bases between. Written as DNA, the CDR3 is TGTGCCAGCAGTCCCCAGGGTGCCGGGGCCAACGTCCTGACTTTC. This encodes CASSPQGAGANVLTF.

Here the CDR3 DNA reads TGTGCCAGCAGCCGACCTTCATATGGCTACACCTTC. Its translation: CASSRPSYGYTF. The gene calls are TRBV7-2 and TRBJ1-2; D gene ambiguous. There are 12 residues in the CDR3. Germline V gene lookup returns CDR1 SGHTA and CDR2 FQGNSA. V lost 5 bases, J lost 5 bases, and 9 bases lay in between.

The V and J genes are TRBV18 and TRBJ2-5; either TRBD1 or TRBD2 may fit D (5 bases each). Between the trimmed V and J ends, which lost 2 bases and 4 bases, there was a span of 23 bases. The V gene's germline CDR1 is KGHSH and CDR2 LQKENI. This CDR3 region has 18 residues. DNA for the CDR3: TGTGCCAGCTCACCAAAGGCCCGAGGGGTTTCCTCAAGAGAGACCCAGTACTTC. Translation gives CASSPKARGVSSRETQYF.

This chain joins TRBV6-5 and TRBJ2-7; 10 bases are a match to TRBD2. CDR1 is MNHEY, CDR2 SVGAGI, per germline. The CDR3 is 17 residues long. V lost 0 bases, J lost 0 bases, and 5 bases stayed unmatched. CDR3 in DNA: TGTGCCAGCAGTTACTCGGCTAGCGGGAGTACCTCCTACGAGCAGTACTTC. Translated, it gives CASSYSASGSTSYEQYF.

This clonotype was seen only a few times. The genes are TRBV5-1 and TRBJ2-1, with 7 bases fitting TRBD2. V lost 0 bases and J lost 10; bases outside the gene matches: 10. The CDR3 is 15 residues long. Germline values: CDR1 SGHRS, CDR2 YFSETQ. In DNA, the CDR3 is TGCGCCAGCAGCTTGGGAGTAGCGGGTACCTGGGAGCAGTTCTTC. It encodes CASSLGVAGTWEQFF.

This clonotype was detected a few times. J is TRBJ2-3 and V is TRBV7-2; 8 bases match TRBD1. Germline V gene sequence: CDR1 SGHTA, CDR2 FQGNSA. Unmatched junction bases numbered 4, after V lost 2 bases and J lost 3 bases. The CDR3 runs 15 residues. The CDR3 spells CASSLNRGATDTQYF. The CDR3 DNA reads TGTGCCAGCAGCTTAAACAGGGGGGCAACAGATACGCAGTATTTT.

The chain employs TRBV25-1 and TRBJ2-1, with D possibly TRBD2 on 6 matching bases. Between the trimmed V and J ends, which lost 3 bases and 8 bases, there was a span of 20 bases. CDR1 is MGHDK and CDR2 is SYGVNS in the germline V gene. CDR3 size: 16 residues. The CDR3 protein is CASSDSLGGRGYEQFF. DNA for the CDR3: TGTGCCAGCAGTGACAGTCTGGGGGGAAGAGGATATGAGCAGTTCTTC.

Regarding this clonotype: One end of the junction fails to match germline, which may point to a read error. The chain is built from TRBV6-1 and TRBJ2-5; 9 positions agree with TRBD1. The CDR3 has 15 residues. Germline lookup yields CDR1 MNHNS and CDR2 SASEGT. The CDR3 coding sequence is TGTGCCGGCAGCTACAGGGGGCTTACCCAAGAGACCCAGTACTTC. Amino acids: CAGSYRGLTQETQYF.

V is TRBV12-3 or TRBV12-4 and J is TRBJ2-1, with 11 bases fitting TRBD2. V lost 3 bases and J lost 4; bases outside the gene matches: 8. The CDR3 has 17 amino acids. CDR3 residues: CASSLVSSGRSYNEQFF. DNA for the CDR3: TGTGCCAGCAGTTTGGTGTCTAGCGGGAGGAGTTACAATGAGCAGTTCTTC.

The chain employs TRBV13 and TRBJ2-1, with TRBD2 as a possible D gene (5 bases). Germline V gives CDR1 PRHDT, CDR2 FYEKMQ (reference sequence). CDR3 size: 15 residues. V lost 5 bases and J lost 0, with 11 bases in between. This chain's CDR3 is CASSPRTRSYNEQFF. CDR3 DNA: TGTGCCAGCAGCCCCCGGACTCGCTCCTACAATGAGCAGTTCTTC.